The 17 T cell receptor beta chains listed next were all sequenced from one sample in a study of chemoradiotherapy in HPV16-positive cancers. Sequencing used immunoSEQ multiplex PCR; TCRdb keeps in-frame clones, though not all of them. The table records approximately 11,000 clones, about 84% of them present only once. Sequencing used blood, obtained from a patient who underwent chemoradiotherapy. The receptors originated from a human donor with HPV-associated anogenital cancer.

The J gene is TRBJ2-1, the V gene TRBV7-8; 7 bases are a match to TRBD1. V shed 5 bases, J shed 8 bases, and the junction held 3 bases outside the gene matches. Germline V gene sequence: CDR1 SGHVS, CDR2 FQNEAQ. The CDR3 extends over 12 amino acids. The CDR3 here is CASSLGGYEQFF. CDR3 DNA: TGTGCCAGCAGCCTAGGGGGCTATGAGCAGTTCTTC.

As DNA, the CDR3 is TGTGCCAGCAGCGCCGGGGCCTTACAGGGGGCGGGAAACACCATATATTTT. Translation gives CASSAGALQGAGNTIYF. V and J are TRBV9 and TRBJ1-3, with 9 positions matching TRBD1. The junction had 11 bases not matched to a gene; V was cut back by 3 bases and J by 4 bases. Germline lookup yields CDR1 SGDLS and CDR2 YYNGEE. The CDR3 spans 17 residues.

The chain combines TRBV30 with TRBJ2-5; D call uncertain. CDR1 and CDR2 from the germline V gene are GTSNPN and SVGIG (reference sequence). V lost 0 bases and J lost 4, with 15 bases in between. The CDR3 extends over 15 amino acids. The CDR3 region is CAWSVLGHPPETQYF. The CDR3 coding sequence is TGTGCCTGGAGTGTACTCGGGCATCCTCCAGAGACCCAGTACTTC.

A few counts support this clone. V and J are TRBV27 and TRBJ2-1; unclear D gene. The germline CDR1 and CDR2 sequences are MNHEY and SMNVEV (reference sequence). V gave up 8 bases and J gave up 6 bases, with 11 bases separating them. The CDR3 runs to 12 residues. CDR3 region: CASGGSFNEQFF. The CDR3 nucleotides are TGTGCCAGCGGTGGTTCTTTCAATGAGCAGTTCTTC.

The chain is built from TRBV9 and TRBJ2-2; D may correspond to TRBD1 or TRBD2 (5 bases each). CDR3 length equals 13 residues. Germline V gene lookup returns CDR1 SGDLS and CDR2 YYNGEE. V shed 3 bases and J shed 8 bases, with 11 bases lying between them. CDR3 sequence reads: CASSGRGRGELFF. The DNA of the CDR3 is TGTGCCAGCAGCGGCCGGGGCCGGGGGGAGCTGTTTTTT.

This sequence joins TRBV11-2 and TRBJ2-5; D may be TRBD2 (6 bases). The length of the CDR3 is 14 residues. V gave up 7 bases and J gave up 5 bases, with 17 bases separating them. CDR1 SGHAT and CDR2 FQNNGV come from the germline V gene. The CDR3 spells CASNREPGRETQYF. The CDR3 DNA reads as TGTGCCAGCAACCGGGAGCCGGGGCGGGAGACCCAGTACTTC.

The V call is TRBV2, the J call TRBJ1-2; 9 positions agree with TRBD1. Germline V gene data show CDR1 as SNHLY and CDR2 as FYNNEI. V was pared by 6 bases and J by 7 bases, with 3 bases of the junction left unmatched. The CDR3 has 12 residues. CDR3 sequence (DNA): TGTGCCAGCAGGACAGGGGGTGGTGGCTACACCTTC. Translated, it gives CASRTGGGGYTF.

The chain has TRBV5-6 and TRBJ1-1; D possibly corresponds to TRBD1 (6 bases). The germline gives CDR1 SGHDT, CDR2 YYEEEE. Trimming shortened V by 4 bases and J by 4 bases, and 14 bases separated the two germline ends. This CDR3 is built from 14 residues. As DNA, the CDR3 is TGTGCCAGCAGCCATTTACAGGGAGGCACTGAAGCTTTCTTT. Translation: CASSHLQGGTEAFF.

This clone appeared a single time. CDR3 sequence (DNA): TGTGCCAGCAGCTTAGGATTCTTTGAGCGAATCTCTGGAAACACCATATATTTT. This codes for CASSLGFFERISGNTIYF. The chain joins TRBV7-6 to TRBJ1-3, with D hard to call. V lost 1 base and J 0 bases, leaving 16 bases between the germline ends. Germline V gene sequence: CDR1 SGHVS, CDR2 FNYEAQ. The CDR3 totals 18 residues. Together with reference TRBV7-6 and TRBJ1-3, the CDR3 gives the full variable domain: GAGVSQSPRYKVTKRGQDVALRCDPISGHVSLYWYRQALGQGPEFLTYFNYEAQQDKSGLPNDRFSAERPEGSISTLTIQRTEQRDSAMYRCASSLGFFERISGNTIYFGEGSWLTVV.

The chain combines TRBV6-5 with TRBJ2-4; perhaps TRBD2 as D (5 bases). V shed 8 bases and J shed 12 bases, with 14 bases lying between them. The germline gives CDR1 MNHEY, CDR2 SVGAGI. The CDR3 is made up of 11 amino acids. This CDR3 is CASGREYRQYF. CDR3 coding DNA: TGTGCCAGCGGAAGGGAGTACCGTCAGTACTTC.

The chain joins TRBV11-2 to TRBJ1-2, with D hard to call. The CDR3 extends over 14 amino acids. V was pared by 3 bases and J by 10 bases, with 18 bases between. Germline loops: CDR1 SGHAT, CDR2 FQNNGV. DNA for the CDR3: TGTGCCAGCAGCTTGGGCCCCAAAACCGGGGTCTACACCTTC. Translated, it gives CASSLGPKTGVYTF.

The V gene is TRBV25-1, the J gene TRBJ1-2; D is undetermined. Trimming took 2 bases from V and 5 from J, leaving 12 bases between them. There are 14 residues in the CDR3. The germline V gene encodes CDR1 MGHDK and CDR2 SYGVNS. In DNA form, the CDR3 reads TGTGCCAGCAGTGAACCGATCCCTGATTATGGCTACACCTTC. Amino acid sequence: CASSEPIPDYGYTF.

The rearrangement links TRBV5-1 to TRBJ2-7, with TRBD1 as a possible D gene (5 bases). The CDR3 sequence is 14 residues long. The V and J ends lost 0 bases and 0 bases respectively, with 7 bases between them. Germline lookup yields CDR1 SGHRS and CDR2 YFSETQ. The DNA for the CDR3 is TGCGCCAGCAGCTTGGATCAGGGCTCCTACGAGCAGTACTTC. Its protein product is CASSLDQGSYEQYF.

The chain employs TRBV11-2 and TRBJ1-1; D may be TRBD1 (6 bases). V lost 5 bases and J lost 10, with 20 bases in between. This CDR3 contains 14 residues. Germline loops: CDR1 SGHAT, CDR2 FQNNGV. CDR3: CASSPPGQQKGAFF. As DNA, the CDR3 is TGTGCCAGCAGCCCACCGGGACAACAAAAGGGAGCTTTCTTT.

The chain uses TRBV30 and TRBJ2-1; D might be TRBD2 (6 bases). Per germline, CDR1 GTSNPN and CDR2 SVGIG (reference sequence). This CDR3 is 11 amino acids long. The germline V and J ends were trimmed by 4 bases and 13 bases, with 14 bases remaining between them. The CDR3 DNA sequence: TGTGCCTGGACCCCCCGGGACTTCCAGTTCTTC. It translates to CAWTPRDFQFF.

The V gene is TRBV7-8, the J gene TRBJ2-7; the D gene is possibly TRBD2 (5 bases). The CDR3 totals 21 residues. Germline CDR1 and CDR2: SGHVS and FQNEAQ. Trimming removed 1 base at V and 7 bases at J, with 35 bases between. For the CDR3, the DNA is TGTGCCAGCAGCTTAGTACCGGCGGCCTCATGGAAGAAGTTAATTTCGGGGGAGCAGTACTTC. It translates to CASSLVPAASWKKLISGEQYF.

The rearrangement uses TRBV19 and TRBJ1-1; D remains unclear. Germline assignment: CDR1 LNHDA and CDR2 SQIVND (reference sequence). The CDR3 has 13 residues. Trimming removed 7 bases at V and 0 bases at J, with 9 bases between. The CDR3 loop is CASTYRVNTEAFF. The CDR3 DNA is TGTGCCAGTACCTACAGAGTGAACACTGAAGCTTTCTTT.